The 9 T cell receptor beta chains presented below share a single source sample, sequenced in a study of T cells in Graves' hyperthyroidism and ophthalmopathy. The TCR beta CDR3 regions underwent amplification using RNA transcripts as the source. A first-round RT-PCR of the TCR CDR3 used the HTBI primer set. TCRdb re-called the multiplex PCR reads through MiXCR, storing one row per CDR3 protein. The data show hundreds of thousands of distinct CDR3 sequences, with about 14% seen just once and around 9.6% held by the top ten. The sequenced sample was blood. The source of these receptors is a woman under 30 with Graves' hyperthyroidism.

The chain is built from TRBV6-1 and TRBJ2-1, with 11 bases identical to TRBD2. The CDR3 has 15 amino acids. Germline V gives CDR1 MNHNS, CDR2 SASEGT. Germline trimming cut 6 bases from V and 7 bases from J; bases unmatched to any gene: 8. CDR3 residues: CASRQLAGVGNEQFF. The CDR3 nucleotides are TGTGCCAGCAGACAACTAGCGGGAGTTGGGAATGAGCAGTTCTTC.

This clonotype showed up many times. This chain connects TRBV30 to TRBJ2-2; no reliable D call. V lost 3 bases and J 4 bases, leaving 3 bases between the germline ends. This CDR3 has 11 amino acids. Germline assignment: CDR1 GTSNPN and CDR2 SVGIG (reference sequence). Here the CDR3 reads CAWSPTGELFF. The CDR3 DNA reads as TGTGCCTGGAGCCCCACCGGGGAGCTGTTTTTT.

V usage is TRBV9 and J usage is TRBJ2-7; D may match TRBD1 or TRBD2 (5 bases each). The CDR3 is 14 residues long. Trimming took 2 bases from V and 2 from J, leaving 11 bases between them. Germline CDR1 SGDLS, CDR2 YYNGEE. CDR3 DNA: TGTGCCAGCAGCGTTGACGGGGCCCCCTACGAGCAGTACTTC. The encoded protein is CASSVDGAPYEQYF. Variable domain in full (rest from reference TRBV9 and TRBJ2-7): DSGVTQTPKHLITATGQRVTLRCSPRSGDLSVYWYQQSLDQGLQFLIQYYNGEERAKGNILERFSAQQFPDLHSELNLSSLELGDSALYFCASSVDGAPYEQYFGPGTRLTVT.

This clonotype appeared many times. The chain couples TRBV12-3 or TRBV12-4 to TRBJ2-4; 12 bases align to TRBD1. This CDR3 has 19 residues. V shed 8 bases and J 1 base; nucleotides not matched to a gene: 15. The CDR3 region is CASHLGRDRGLGAKNIQYF. DNA for the CDR3: TGTGCCAGCCATTTAGGGAGGGACAGGGGGCTGGGGGCCAAAAACATTCAGTACTTC.

The chain is built from TRBV30 and TRBJ2-1; D unclear. The CDR3 length is 15 residues. V was clipped by 0 bases and J by 7 bases, with 16 bases between them. Germline V gene sequence: CDR1 GTSNPN, CDR2 SVGIG (reference sequence). CDR3 loop: CAWSVYKDVTNEQFF. Written as DNA, the CDR3 is TGTGCCTGGAGTGTATATAAGGATGTGACTAATGAGCAGTTCTTC.

This clonotype has at least ten counts. The V and J genes are TRBV13 and TRBJ2-5; D is unclear. This CDR3 spans 17 amino acids. Germline-derived CDR1 and CDR2 are PRHDT and FYEKMQ (reference sequence). Trimming stripped 5 bases from V and 2 bases from J, with 21 bases between. CDR3 sequence (DNA): TGTGCCAGCAGCCTGATGGTGGAGCCTCCCAGACAAGAGACCCAGTACTTC. Protein sequence: CASSLMVEPPRQETQYF.

This clonotype showed up just a few times. This rearrangement joins TRBV20-1 to TRBJ2-7; no clear D. The CDR3 totals 10 residues. Germline CDR1 and CDR2: DFQATT and SNEGSKA (reference sequence). The CDR3 reads CPNPPYEQYF. In nucleotides, the CDR3 is TGCCCGAATCCACCCTACGAGCAGTACTTC.

The sample holds a few counts of this clonotype. One end of the junction varies from germline; a read error may be responsible. The chain joins TRBV7-7 to TRBJ2-3; a possible D gene is TRBD2 (6 bases). CDR1 and CDR2 (germline): SSHAT, FNYEAQ (reference sequence). This CDR3 region has 16 residues. CDR3 nucleotides: TGTGCTAGCAGCACCTCTCCTTCTAGCGAAACAGATACGCAGTATTTT. Translation: CASSTSPSSETDTQYF. Full variable domain (remainder filled in from reference TRBV7-7 and TRBJ2-3): GAGVSQSPRYKVTKRGQDVTLRCDPISSHATLYWYQQALGQGPEFLTYFNYEAQPDKSGLPSDRFSAERPEGSISTLTIQRTEQRDSAMYRCASSTSPSSETDTQYFGPGTRLTVL.

This clonotype was recorded once. This sequence joins TRBV29-1 and TRBJ2-1; D is undetermined. This CDR3 has 13 amino acids. Germline-derived CDR1 and CDR2 are SQVTM and ANQGSEA. V lost 1 base and J lost 3, with 7 bases in between. DNA of the CDR3: TGCAGCGTTGAAGGGCGGTTCTACAATGAGCAGTTCTTC. It yields the protein CSVEGRFYNEQFF.